The clone carrying this TCR beta chain was picked up many times. The antigen remains undetermined. The record originates from a study of regulatory T cells in long-lasting Graves disease. Overall study results and limits: Among the persistent patients, 2,500 to 3,000 public clonotypes were shared, more than the 750 to 1,000 shared among new patients.

Building of the TCR beta libraries involved iRepertoire HTBI primers and Arm-PCR of CDR3 regions. TCRdb independently ran MiXCR on the multiplex PCR reads; one entry per CDR3 protein. The sample consists of roughly 380,000 distinct CDR3 sequences, 16% of them appearing once. Per the germline V gene, CDR1 is GTSNPN and CDR2 is SVGIG (reference sequence). This CDR3 has 13 residues. V shed 1 base and J shed 4 bases, with 11 bases lying between them. Indicated time point: newly diagnosed GD, antithyroid drugs for less than 3 months. PBMC RNA served as the TCR library source. The data also belong to a second study, concerning T cells in Graves' hyperthyroidism and ophthalmopathy. That paper notes: Clinical symptoms, serum thyroxine and TRAb, thyroid ultrasound and orbital computed tomography were used for the diagnoses.

The gene calls are TRBV30 and TRBJ2-7, with D possibly matching TRBD2 (6 bases). The sequence derives from a man aged 35 to 55 with Graves disease. Here the sequenced sample was peripheral blood mononuclear cells (PBMCs), taken at new diagnosis, from a patient treated with antithyroid drugs. The CDR3 region has the DNA TGTGCCTGGAGTGGGGGTGGGGGGTACGAGCAGTACTTC. The encoded protein is CAWSGGGGYEQYF. The whole variable domain, remainder taken from reference TRBV30 and TRBJ2-7, is SQTIHQWPATLVQPVGSPLSLECTVEGTSNPNLYWYRQAAGRGLQLLFYSVGIGQISSEVPQNLSASRPQDRQFILSSKKLLLSDSGFYLCAWSGGGGYEQYFGPGTRLTVT.